This record looks at one T cell receptor (beta chain) sequence and its context. Repertoires were generated with immunoSEQ multiplex PCR, while TCRdb's copy carries only in-frame clones and drops some. The data hold 65,000 to 90,000 clones, with approximately 92% observed a single time. The data stem from a study of OX40 agonist ivuxolimab in advanced cancers. The CDR3 extends over 15 amino acids. V lost 0 bases to trimming and J lost 4 bases, with 11 bases between them. The germline V gene encodes CDR1 SGHTS and CDR2 YDEGEE. The receptor was derived from an adult with an advanced solid tumor such as melanoma, head and neck, liver or kidney cancer. The chain combines TRBV5-8 with TRBJ1-5; D perhaps matches TRBD1 (5 bases). Sequences were derived from CD4+ or CD8+ T cells sorted from blood, sampled in a trial of the OX40 agonist ivuxolimab. The CDR3 bases are TGTGCCAGCAGCTTGGACGGACATGAGAATCAGCCCCAGCATTTT. Residues: CASSLDGHENQPQHF.